The rows below give T cell receptor beta chains drawn from one sample of a study of T cells in Graves' hyperthyroidism and ophthalmopathy. TCRdb used MiXCR to reprocess the multiplex PCR reads, holding one entry per CDR3 protein. The sample includes 30,000 to 35,000 distinct CDR3 sequences, approximately 52% of them seen just once. Sequencing was carried out using blood. These receptors were obtained from a woman aged 40 to 50 with Graves' ophthalmopathy. Each CDR3 is given with its conserved first and last residue. A D gene is named only where the DNA matches it firmly. Clone size is shown for a subset of rows, as once, few, many or a class of expanded clone.

>TRBV3-1|TRBD1|TRBJ2-2|-
CASSQAGTGATGELFF
TGTGCCAGCAGCCAGGCGGGGACAGGTGCCACCGGGGAGCTGTTTTTT
>TRBV9|TRBD2|TRBJ2-5|-
CASSLAAGVRTQYF
TGTGCCAGCAGCCTGGCAGCGGGGGTTCGGACCCAGTACTTC
>TRBV20-1|TRBD1|TRBJ1-2|-
CSARDQAGGWGYTF
TGCAGTGCTAGAGATCAGGCAGGGGGCTGGGGCTACACCTTC
>TRBV7-6|-|TRBJ1-3|-
CASSLELLRNTIYF
TGTGCCAGCAGCTTAGAACTACTTCGGAACACCATATATTTT
>TRBV4-1|-|TRBJ2-7|many
CASSQVPQAYEQYF
TGCGCCAGCAGCCAAGTACCACAGGCTTACGAGCAGTACTTC
>TRBV29-1|-|TRBJ2-5|-
CSVRLVEAQYF
TGCAGTGTTAGGCTCGTGGAGGCCCAGTACTTC
>TRBV9|-|TRBJ1-2|once
CASSAWGARRGYTF
TGTGCTAGCAGCGCGTGGGGGGCGCGCCGTGGCTACACCTTC
>TRBV6-1|-|TRBJ1-5|many
CASRAQGQPQHF
TGTGCCAGCAGGGCACAGGGTCAGCCCCAGCATTTT
>TRBV20-1|-|TRBJ2-7|medium-sized
CSASLPSLEQYF
TGCAGTGCTAGTCTCCCATCTCTGGAGCAGTACTTC
>TRBV29-1|TRBD1|TRBJ1-4|medium-sized
CSVANRGRDEKLFF
TGCAGCGTCGCCAACAGGGGGCGGGATGAAAAACTGTTTTTT
>TRBV5-1|-|TRBJ2-1|-
CASRGSVATNEQFF
TGCGCCAGCAGAGGCAGCGTTGCAACTAATGAGCAGTTCTTC
>TRBV7-9|-|TRBJ1-1|-
CASSLPRRETTEAFF
TGTGCCAGCAGCCTTCCTAGGAGGGAAACGACTGAAGCTTTCTTT
>TRBV19|-|TRBJ2-1|medium-sized
CASSMGGTTYNEQFF
TGTGCCAGTAGTATGGGGGGGACAACGTACAATGAGCAGTTCTTC
>TRBV29-1|-|TRBJ2-3|medium-sized
CSVAGETGFGGTDTQYF
TGCAGCGTTGCGGGGGAAACAGGATTTGGGGGCACAGATACGCAGTATTTT
>TRBV19|TRBD1|TRBJ1-5|once
CASSTGQGVQETQHF
TGTGCCAGTAGTACCGGACAGGGAGTCCAAGAGACCCAGCATTTT
>TRBV5-1|TRBD1|TRBJ2-3|-
CASSLGTGGNEQYF
TGCGCCAGCAGCTTGGGGACAGGGGGCAATGAGCAGTATTTT
>TRBV7-9|-|TRBJ2-2|many
CASSLGFIANTGELFF
TGTGCCAGCAGCTTAGGCTTTATCGCGAACACCGGGGAGCTGTTTTTT
>TRBV18|-|TRBJ1-4|-
CASSPILTGTNEKLFF
TGTGCCAGCTCACCAATCCTAACAGGGACTAATGAAAAACTGTTTTTT
>TRBV10-3|-|TRBJ2-1|once
CAISMDSSYNEQFF
TGTGCCATCAGCATGGACAGTTCCTACAATGAGCAGTTCTTC
>TRBV4-1|TRBD1|TRBJ2-3|-
CASSQGQGATDTQYF
TGCGCCAGCAGCCAGGGACAGGGGGCAACAGATACGCAGTATTTT
>TRBV18|TRBD1|TRBJ2-7|-
CASSWTGGCEQYF
TGTGCCAGCTCATGGACAGGGGGCTGCGAGCAGTACTTC
>TRBV20-1|-|TRBJ2-3|many
CSGTMAGTASDTQYF
TGCAGTGGCACGATGGCGGGTACGGCATCAGATACGCAGTATTTT
>TRBV7-6|TRBD1|TRBJ2-1|-
CASSKPGQGANNEQFF
TGTGCCAGCAGCAAGCCGGGACAGGGGGCGAACAATGAGCAGTTCTTC
>TRBV7-2|-|TRBJ2-3|-
CVSSPGPTTNTQYF
TGTGTCAGCAGCCCGGGACCGACCACAAATACGCAGTATTTT
>TRBV12-3/TRBV12-4|-|TRBJ1-4|many
CASSLDMGTGEKLFF
TGTGCCAGCAGTTTGGACATGGGCACGGGTGAAAAACTGTTTTTT
>TRBV10-3|-|TRBJ2-2|-
CAISGTGRRSGELFF
TGTGCCATCAGTGGAACAGGGAGGAGGTCCGGGGAGCTGTTTTTT
>TRBV20-1|-|TRBJ2-4|many
CSARVENIQYF
TGCAGTGCTAGAGTCGAAAACATTCAGTACTTC
>TRBV15|-|TRBJ2-2|-
CATSSRDREETQYFGPSGELFF
-
>TRBV6-2/TRBV6-3|TRBD1|TRBJ2-7|many
CASSRDSYEQYF
TGTGCCAGCAGTCGGGACAGCTACGAGCAGTACTTC
>TRBV19|-|TRBJ2-5|-
CASSILAETQYF
TGTGCCAGTAGTATACTAGCGGAGACCCAGTACTTC
>TRBV7-3|TRBD1|TRBJ1-2|many
CASSAEGQGPRPNYGYTF
TGTGCCAGCAGCGCCGAGGGACAGGGGCCGCGGCCTAACTATGGCTACACCTTC
>TRBV20-1|TRBD2|TRBJ2-3|many
CSAIGGGAIDTQYF
TGCAGTGCTATCGGCGGGGGGGCTATAGATACGCAGTATTTT
>TRBV29-1|-|TRBJ2-7|-
CSGGGLPCWEQYF
TGCAGCGGGGGCGGACTACCTTGCTGGGAGCAGTACTTC
>TRBV9|TRBD2|TRBJ2-1|many
CASSERGLDSYNEQFF
TGTGCCAGCAGCGAAAGAGGACTAGACTCCTACAATGAGCAGTTCTTC
>TRBV10-3|TRBD2|TRBJ2-3|many
CAIMAGGGRADTQYF
TGTGCCATCATGGCGGGGGGGGGCCGGGCAGATACGCAGTATTTT
>TRBV4-1|TRBD1|TRBJ2-7|many
CASSQDQGTGGSEQYF
TGCGCCAGCAGCCAAGATCAGGGGACAGGGGGTAGCGAGCAGTACTTC